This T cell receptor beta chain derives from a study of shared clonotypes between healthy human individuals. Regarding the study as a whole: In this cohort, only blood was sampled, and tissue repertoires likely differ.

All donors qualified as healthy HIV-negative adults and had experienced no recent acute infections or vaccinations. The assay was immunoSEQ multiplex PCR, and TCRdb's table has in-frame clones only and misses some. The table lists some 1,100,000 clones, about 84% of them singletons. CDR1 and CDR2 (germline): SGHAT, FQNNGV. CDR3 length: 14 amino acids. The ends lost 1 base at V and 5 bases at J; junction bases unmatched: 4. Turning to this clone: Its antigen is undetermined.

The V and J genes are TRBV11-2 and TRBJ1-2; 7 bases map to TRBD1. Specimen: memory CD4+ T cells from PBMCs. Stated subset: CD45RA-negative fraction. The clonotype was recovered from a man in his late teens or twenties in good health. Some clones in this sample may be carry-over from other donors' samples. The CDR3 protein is CASSLGWGQYGYTF. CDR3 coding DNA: TGTGCCAGCAGCTTAGGTTGGGGACAGTATGGCTACACCTTC. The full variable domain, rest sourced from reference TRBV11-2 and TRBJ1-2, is EAGVAQSPRYKIIEKRQSVAFWCNPISGHATLYWYQQILGQGPKLLIQFQNNGVVDDSQLPKDRFSAERLKGVDSTLKIQPAKLEDSAVYLCASSLGWGQYGYTFGSGTRLTVV.